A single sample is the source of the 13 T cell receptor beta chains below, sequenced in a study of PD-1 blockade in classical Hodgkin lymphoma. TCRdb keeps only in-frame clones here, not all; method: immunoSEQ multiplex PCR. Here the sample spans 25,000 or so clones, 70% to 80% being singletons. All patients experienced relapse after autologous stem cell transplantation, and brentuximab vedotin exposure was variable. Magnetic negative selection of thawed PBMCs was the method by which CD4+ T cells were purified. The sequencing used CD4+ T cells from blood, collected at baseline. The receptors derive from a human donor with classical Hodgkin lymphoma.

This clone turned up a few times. The CDR3 sequence is CSVAGQGGERAFF. In nucleotides, the CDR3 is TGCAGCGTTGCGGGACAGGGCGGGGAGAGAGCTTTCTTT. The V and J genes are TRBV29-1 and TRBJ1-1; 9 bases are shared with TRBD1. The V segment lost 4 bases and the J segment 10 bases; nucleotides outside the gene matches: 10. Per germline, CDR1 SQVTM and CDR2 ANQGSEA. The CDR3 is 13 amino acids. Full variable domain (remainder filled in from reference TRBV29-1 and TRBJ1-1): SAVISQKPSRDICQRGTSLTIQCQVDSQVTMMFWYRQQPGQSLTLIATANQGSEATYESGFVIDKFPISRPNLTFSTLTVSNMSPEDSSIYLCSVAGQGGERAFFGQGTRLTVV.

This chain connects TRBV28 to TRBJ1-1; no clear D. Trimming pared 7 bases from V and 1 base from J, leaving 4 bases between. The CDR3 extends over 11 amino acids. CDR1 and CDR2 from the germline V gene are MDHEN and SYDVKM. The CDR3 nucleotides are TGTGCCAGCATTGCGAACACTGAAGCTTTCTTT. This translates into CASIANTEAFF.

This CDR3 is CASSELAGGSYEQYF. The CDR3 DNA is TGTGCCAGCAGTGAACTAGCGGGGGGCTCCTACGAGCAGTACTTC. The gene calls are TRBV28 and TRBJ2-7, with TRBD2 matching over 12 bases. Germline assignment: CDR1 MDHEN and CDR2 SYDVKM. V lost 5 bases to trimming and J lost 0 bases; unmatched junction nucleotides: 2. CDR3 length equals 15 residues.

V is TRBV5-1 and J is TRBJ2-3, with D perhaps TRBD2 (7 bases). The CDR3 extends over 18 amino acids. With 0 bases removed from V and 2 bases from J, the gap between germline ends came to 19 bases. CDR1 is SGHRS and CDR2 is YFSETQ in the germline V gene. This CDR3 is CASSLGGWRGPATDTQYF. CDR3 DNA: TGCGCCAGCAGCTTGGGAGGTTGGCGGGGGCCTGCCACAGATACGCAGTATTTT.

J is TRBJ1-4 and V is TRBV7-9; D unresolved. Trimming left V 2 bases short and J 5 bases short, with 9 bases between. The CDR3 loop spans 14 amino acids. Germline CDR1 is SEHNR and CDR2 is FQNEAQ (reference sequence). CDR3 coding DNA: TGTGCCAGCAGCTTACGAAGAAACAATGAAAAACTGTTTTTT. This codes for CASSLRRNNEKLFF.

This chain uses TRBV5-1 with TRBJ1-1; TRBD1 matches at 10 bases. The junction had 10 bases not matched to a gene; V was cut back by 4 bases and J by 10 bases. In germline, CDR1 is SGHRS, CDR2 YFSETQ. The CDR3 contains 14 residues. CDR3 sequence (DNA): TGCGCCAGCAGCCTAGGACAGGGGGTTGAAGGAGCTTTCTTT. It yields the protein CASSLGQGVEGAFF.

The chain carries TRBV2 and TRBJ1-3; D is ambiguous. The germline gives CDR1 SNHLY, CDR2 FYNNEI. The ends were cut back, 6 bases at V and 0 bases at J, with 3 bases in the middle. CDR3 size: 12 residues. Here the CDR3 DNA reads TGTGCCAGCAGGGCCTCTGGAAACACCATATATTTT. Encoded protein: CASRASGNTIYF.

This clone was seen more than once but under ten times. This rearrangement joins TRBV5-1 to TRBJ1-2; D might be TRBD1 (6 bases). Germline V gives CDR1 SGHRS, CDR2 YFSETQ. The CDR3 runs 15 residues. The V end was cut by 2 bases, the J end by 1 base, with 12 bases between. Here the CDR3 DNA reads TGCGCCAGCAGCTTAAGCCGGGACAATAACTATGGCTACACCTTC. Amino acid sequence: CASSLSRDNNYGYTF. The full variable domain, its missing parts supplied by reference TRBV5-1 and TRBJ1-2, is KAGVTQTPRYLIKTRGQQVTLSCSPISGHRSVSWYQQTPGQGLQFLFEYFSETQRNKGNFPGRFSGRQFSNSRSEMNVSTLELGDSALYLCASSLSRDNNYGYTFGSGTRLTVV.

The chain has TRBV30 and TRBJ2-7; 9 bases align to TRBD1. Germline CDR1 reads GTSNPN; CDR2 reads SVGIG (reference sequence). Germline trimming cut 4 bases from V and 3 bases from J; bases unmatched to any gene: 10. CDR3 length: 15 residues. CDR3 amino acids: CAWNPSRTGVYEQYF. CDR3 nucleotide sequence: TGTGCCTGGAATCCATCTAGGACAGGGGTCTACGAGCAGTACTTC.

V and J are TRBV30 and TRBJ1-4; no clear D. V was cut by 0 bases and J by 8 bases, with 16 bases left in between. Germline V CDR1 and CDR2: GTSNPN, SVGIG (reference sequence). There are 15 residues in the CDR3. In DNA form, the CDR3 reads TGTGCCTGGAGTGTCTCTGTCGGAGCCAGGGAAAAACTGTTTTTT. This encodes CAWSVSVGAREKLFF.

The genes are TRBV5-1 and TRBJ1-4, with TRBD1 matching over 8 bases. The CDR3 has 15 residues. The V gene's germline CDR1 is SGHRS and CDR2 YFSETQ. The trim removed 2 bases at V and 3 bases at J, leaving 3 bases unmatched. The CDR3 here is CASSLLQGANEKLFF. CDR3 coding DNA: TGCGCCAGCAGCTTATTACAGGGGGCTAATGAAAAACTGTTTTTT.

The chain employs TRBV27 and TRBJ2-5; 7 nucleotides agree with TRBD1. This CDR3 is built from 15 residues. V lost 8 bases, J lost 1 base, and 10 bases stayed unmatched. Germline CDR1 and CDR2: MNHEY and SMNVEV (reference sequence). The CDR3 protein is CASPDDRESQETQYF. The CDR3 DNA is TGTGCCAGCCCTGACGACAGGGAGAGCCAAGAGACCCAGTACTTC.

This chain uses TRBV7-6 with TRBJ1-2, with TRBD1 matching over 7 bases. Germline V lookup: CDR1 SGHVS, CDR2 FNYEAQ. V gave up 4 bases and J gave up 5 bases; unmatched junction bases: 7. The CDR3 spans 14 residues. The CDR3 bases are TGTGCCAGCAGCTCTTACAGGGGCGGGTATGGCTACACCTTC. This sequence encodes CASSSYRGGYGYTF.